This entry describes one T cell receptor beta chain. It lacks a known antigen. Base qualities were left out, and no much larger clone turns up one base away. Donors were healthy HIV-negative adults with no recently reported acute infections or vaccinations. Every donor was a Caucasian adult residing in Nashville, Tennessee, USA. Magnetic negative selection was used to enrich CD4+ T cells, after which naive cells were positively selected on CD45RA and the negative fraction became the memory subset. Blood was collected by leukapheresis, and PBMCs were isolated by Ficoll-Histopaque density gradient centrifugation and then cryopreserved in liquid nitrogen vapor phase. Analytical flow cytometry was used to check the purity and quantity of every magnetically sorted T cell population. From each sorted fraction, genomic DNA was isolated and quantified by UV absorbance on a Nanodrop 2000c. This record belongs to a study of shared clonotypes between healthy human individuals (dated by TCRdb to 2018 to 2021). Study-level background: Two women and a few men aged 18 to 49 years were included in the cohort. For each donor, three plates each were used for CD4 naive and CD4 memory, two plates were used for CD8 naive, and one plate was used for CD8 memory. To estimate repertoire size and how much clonotype sharing occurs between individuals, the study deeply sequenced the blood TCR repertoires of five healthy adults. Libraries were prepared and TCR repertoires were sequenced by different laboratories using diverse techniques, in order to increase sequencing depth and limit assay-specific biases. Per donor, leukapheresis produced somewhere between about 0.94 and 8.9 billion PBMCs. The full study reports these points: Sampling was restricted to blood, and TCR repertoires in tissue are likely to differ from TCR repertoires in blood. Naive subsets generally had larger estimated clonotype richness than memory subsets did. Because the study included only a small number of donors, the genetic and exposure-history diversity represented was limited. Sharing across several donors was observed for approximately 5% of naive CD4, around 3.5% of naive CD8, over 2% of memory CD4, and roughly 0.4% of memory CD8 clonotypes. Compared with non-shared clonotypes, the clonotypes found in all four sorted-subset donors had higher generation probabilities. Rarefaction of sorted-subset datasets indicated incomplete sequencing despite the large sequencing depth. Based on pairwise subsampling, the degree of clonotype sharing among donors was expected to be affected by sequencing depth.

Using the deep immunoSEQ assay, TCR CDR3 regions were amplified from genomic DNA by multiplex PCR. Extracted genomic DNA from each cell subset was spread evenly across all wells of several immunoSEQ 96-well plates, with each plate serving as a replicate. For sorted subsets, approximately 210 ng of genomic DNA, equivalent to 25,000 to 35,000 T cell genomes, went into each replicate PCR. Purified libraries were measured with a Qubit 3.0 fluorometer, size-checked on a Bioanalyzer 2100, and measured again with the KAPA Library Quantification kit. Every immunoSEQ 96-well plate was sequenced on a dedicated single-read 150-cycle Illumina NextSeq 550 flow cell. In the original analysis: Because the immunoSEQ output included only junctional sequences and no quality scores, the filtering could not be the same as the filtering used for full-length reads. Sequences were annotated with PyIR, a Python wrapper for IgBLAST v1.9, and V/J genes and CDR3 were assigned using IMGT germline references. Reads were removed for weak V/J assignments (E-value above 1e-6), missing CDR3, stop codons, out-of-frame junctions, or ambiguous translated residues. A V3J clonotype was defined by an identical inferred V gene, J gene, and CDR3 amino acid sequence. Percentage overlap between repertoires was calculated by dividing the number of shared unique clonotypes by the size of the smaller repertoire. RTK rarefaction, the Chao1 estimator, and Recon v2.1 estimates of unobserved clonotypes were used to assess repertoire richness. Generation probabilities were computed with OLGA for all TCRbeta clonotypes obtained by the gDNA method from several donors. Drawn from immuneACCESS, this table holds only the in-frame rearrangements with V and J called that TCRdb kept. Clones are partly lost; checked studies trace under half to an unresolved V gene and leave the rest unexplained. V, J and clone size were drawn from that table, and D and trimming were deduced from the DNA. The sample records 2 million to 3 million clones, approximately 93% of which are singletons. The ten largest clonotypes hold 0.36% of the sample.

The V end loses 1 base and the J end loses 6 bases, and a stretch of 16 bases separates them. CDR1 and CDR2, looked up from the germline V gene (reference sequence), are SGHNT and YYREEE. From the cysteine through the phenylalanine, the CDR3 covers 15 amino acids. Only the CDR3 DNA is retained, 45 bases long and in frame from the first base. The TCR sequence derives from a man aged 18 to 30 in good health. Some clones in this sample may be carry-over from other donors' samples. The chain uses TRBV5-4 and TRBJ1-1, with an unclear D gene assignment. Input material: naive CD4+ T cells from PBMCs. This specimen's cell subset or site label, interpreted: CD45RA+ positively selected. The sequenced DNA is TGTGCCAGCAGCTTGAATAGGTGGCCGGGCGCTGAAGCTTTCTTT. Its amino acids are CASSLNRWPGAEAFF.